This paragraph reports one T cell receptor (beta chain). This sample was included in a study of patients and donors after allogeneic stem cell transplantation. The V end was cut by 3 bases, the J end by 6 bases, with 12 bases between. This CDR3 region has 13 residues. CDR1 is LNHDA, CDR2 SQIVND, per germline (reference sequence). One entry per CDR3 protein, called by TCRdb with MiXCR from the RT-PCR reads. The profile shows approximately 430,000 distinct CDR3 sequences, approximately 16% of them singletons. The J gene is TRBJ2-7, the V gene TRBV19, with D uncertain. The sample taken for sequencing was blood, either unsorted or a sorted T cell fraction (not recorded which). The TCR sequence derives from a human donor who was either an allogeneic HSCT recipient or a stem cell or donor lymphocyte infusion donor (not recorded which). It is not recorded whose cells these are; they may come from a transplant donor. As DNA, the CDR3 is TGTGCCAGTAGTATTGTATCCAGCTCCGAGCAGTACTTC. Its protein product is CASSIVSSSEQYF.